This T cell receptor beta chain is drawn from a study of T cell changes during pregnancy in multiple sclerosis. Produced via immunoSEQ multiplex PCR; TCRdb's table is partial and in-frame only. The repertoire consists of 50,000 to 65,000 clones, with roughly 90% occurring once and the leading ten covering roughly 1.7%. This CDR3 has 12 amino acids. Germline lookup yields CDR1 MNHNY and CDR2 SVGAGI (reference sequence). V dropped 2 bases and J dropped 7 bases, with 6 bases sitting between them. The source of this sequence is a female donor with multiple sclerosis, enrolled in a pregnancy study. The sample here was peripheral blood, taken in the first trimester of pregnancy. The chain couples TRBV6-6 to TRBJ1-5; D call uncertain. CDR3 sequence reads: CASSYGEQPQHF. For the CDR3, the DNA is TGTGCCAGCAGTTACGGGGAGCAGCCCCAGCATTTT.